This T cell receptor (beta chain) came from a study of spatial heterogeneity in lung cancer. As for the study in general: The mean occurrence of each unique TCR and UMI combination in raw reads exceeded nine.

Overall study findings and caveats: Tumor mutation counts were tracked by expanded intratumoral alpha and beta TCR counts.

Many counts were recorded for this clonotype. As yet, its antigen is unknown. TCRdb itself ran the 5' RACE reads through MiXCR, one entry per CDR3 protein. The sample shows some 10,000 distinct CDR3 sequences, over 3.5% of them seen only once. Time point of the sample: sample taken at primary tumor resection. Unsorted tumor, nontumor lung tissue or cryopreserved PBMC supplied the whole RNA. The CDR3 covers 16 residues. Trimming took 2 bases from V and 7 from J; bases not matched to a gene: 9. Germline V gene lookup returns CDR1 LNHNV and CDR2 YYDKDF (reference sequence). Specimen: lung tumor tissue, collected at surgery. This TCR was recovered from a female donor with early-stage non-small cell lung cancer. The rearrangement uses TRBV15 and TRBJ2-4; 9 nucleotides line up with TRBD2. The CDR3 reads CATSRSPAGGANIQYF. CDR3 bases: TGTGCCACCAGCAGATCCCCGGCGGGGGGGGCCAACATTCAGTACTTC.